These T cell receptor beta chains were read from a single sample in a study of T cells in Graves' hyperthyroidism and ophthalmopathy. TCRdb processed the multiplex PCR reads anew with MiXCR; each CDR3 protein has one entry. This sample has around 690,000 distinct CDR3 sequences, with roughly 17% found just once. Specimen: blood. The receptors were sampled from a man aged 50-59 years with Graves' hyperthyroidism. The CDR3 runs from the conserved cysteine through the conserved F or W.

V	J	CDR3
TRBV10-1	TRBJ2-3	CASSESGAGTDTQYF
TRBV27	TRBJ2-2	CASSLDRGFNGELFF
TRBV2	TRBJ2-1	CASSETGPRVGEQFF
TRBV24-1	TRBJ2-1	CATSDLAGGSYNEQFF
TRBV9	TRBJ1-2	CASSGTRDEDYGYTF
TRBV28	TRBJ1-1	CASSFRDGNTEAFF
TRBV20-1	TRBJ2-7	CSAEGGRAMSYEQYF
TRBV4-1	TRBJ2-1	CASSLPGPSGSSDEQFF
TRBV9	TRBJ1-1	CASSVETGKWTEAFF
TRBV4-1	TRBJ2-2	CASRAGMNTGELFF
TRBV13	TRBJ2-7	CASSFKGSSREQYF
TRBV5-1	TRBJ2-1	CASSSTSGRVLLNEQFF
TRBV7-9	TRBJ2-5	CASSPNRGGQETQYF
TRBV4-3	TRBJ1-2	CASSQDGYRGNYGYTF
TRBV20-1	TRBJ2-7	CSAPTSGSLYEQYF
TRBV2	TRBJ1-2	CASLQGFVSGYTF
TRBV6-1	TRBJ1-5	CASSVTGQSNQPQHF
TRBV6-5	TRBJ1-6	CASSYSRAGSNSPPHF
TRBV12-3/TRBV12-4	TRBJ1-6	CASSLRQNNSPLHF
TRBV20-1	TRBJ2-1	CSARWAEGSNEQFF
TRBV27	TRBJ2-3	CAVWAEFSTDTQYF
TRBV10-3	TRBJ1-3	CAIGDSSGNTIYF
TRBV19	TRBJ1-1	CASDGGLGNTEAFF
TRBV27	TRBJ2-1	CASSPLDGSYNEQFF
TRBV12-3/TRBV12-4	TRBJ2-2	CASSFFAANTGELFF
TRBV25-1	TRBJ1-1	CASGEDREAFF
TRBV28	TRBJ2-2	CASRVVDRKAGELFF
TRBV5-1	TRBJ2-5	CASSLGGPTQETQYF
TRBV28	TRBJ1-1	CASSLLGVDTEAFF
TRBV11-3	TRBJ2-7	CASSLAGSSDEQYF
TRBV5-8	TRBJ2-7	CASSRWNSYEQYF
TRBV28	TRBJ2-5	CASSVSGRETQYF
TRBV28	TRBJ1-1	CASSPSSGQGDTEAFF
TRBV11-1	TRBJ2-7	CASSPLQGGEQYF
TRBV28	TRBJ1-4	CASSSRHVEKLFF
TRBV28	TRBJ2-2	CASSLIWGQGTSGELFF
TRBV28	TRBJ2-5	CASRTLAGVKETQYF
TRBV27	TRBJ2-1	CASRRTSGNLLSKFF
TRBV5-1	TRBJ2-1	CASSLITSGQEQFF
TRBV9	TRBJ1-1	CASSVGQQNTEAFF
TRBV6-1	TRBJ1-1	CASSRGFINTEAFF
TRBV28	TRBJ2-7	CASSPRASLFHEQYF
TRBV9	TRBJ2-7	CASGSSGYEQYF
TRBV20-1	TRBJ2-1	CSARPLEQNEQFF
TRBV28	TRBJ2-7	CASSDSTKGFYEQYF
TRBV30	TRBJ2-7	CAWSVGGSTSYEQYF
TRBV19	TRBJ2-5	CASSILAGMETQYF
TRBV5-1	TRBJ2-3	CASSLTSGSGTDTQYF